The T cell receptor beta chain described here comes from a study of blood T cell repertoires in COVID-19. Study-wide context: The samples span acute and convalescent COVID-19 from the United States, Italy and Spain. In each case, the material was cDNA or gDNA derived from T cells, B-cell-depleted T cells, or PBMCs.

Original methodology: Reference gene primer amplification gave nucleated cell count estimates. The table came from immunoSEQ multiplex PCR; TCRdb's copy has only in-frame clones and leaves some out. V and J calls and clone size are copied from that table; D and trimming were computed from the DNA. This table holds around 160,000 clones, about 83% found once. Germline CDR1 LGHDT, CDR2 YNNKEL (reference sequence). V gave up 0 bases and J gave up 8 bases, with 10 bases separating them. The CDR3 is 14 residues long. Material for sequencing was peripheral blood. This rearrangement joins TRBV3-1 (or the pseudogene TRBV3-2) to TRBJ2-2; D gene uncertain. This sequence was found in a woman aged 80 or older with acute or convalescent COVID-19. CDR3 nucleotides: TGTGCCAGCAGCCAAGATATGTGGGCAGGGGAGCTGTTTTTT. Translation gives CASSQDMWAGELFF.